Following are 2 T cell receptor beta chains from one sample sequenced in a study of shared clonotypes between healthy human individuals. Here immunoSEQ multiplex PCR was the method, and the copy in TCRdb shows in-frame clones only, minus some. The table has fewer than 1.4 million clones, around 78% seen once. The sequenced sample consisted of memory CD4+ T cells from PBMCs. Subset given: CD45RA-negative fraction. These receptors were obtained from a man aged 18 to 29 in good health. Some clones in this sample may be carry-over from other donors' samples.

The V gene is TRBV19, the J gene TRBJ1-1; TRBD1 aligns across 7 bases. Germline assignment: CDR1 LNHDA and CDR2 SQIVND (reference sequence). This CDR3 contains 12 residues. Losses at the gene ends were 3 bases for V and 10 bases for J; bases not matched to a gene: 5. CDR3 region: CASSISRTGAFF. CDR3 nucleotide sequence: TGTGCCAGTAGTATCTCACGGACAGGAGCTTTCTTT.

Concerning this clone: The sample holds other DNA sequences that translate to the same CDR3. The CDR3 protein is CASSPDGISYEQYF. CDR3 DNA sequence: TGTGCCAGCAGTCCGGACGGAATCTCCTACGAGCAGTACTTC. The V and J genes are TRBV27 and TRBJ2-7; no clear D. Trimming took off 5 bases at V and 0 bases at J, with 11 bases between the two ends. The germline V gene encodes CDR1 MNHEY and CDR2 SMNVEV (reference sequence). CDR3 size: 14 residues.